This entry is about one T cell receptor (beta chain). This specimen comes from a study of technical replicates of blood from several donors. This table comes from immunoSEQ multiplex PCR, and its TCRdb copy is limited to in-frame clones, with some not included. The sample has 70,000 to 85,000 clones; roughly 97% are singletons. The CDR3 consists of 15 residues. The germline V gene has CDR1 SGHRS and CDR2 YFSETQ. V dropped 7 bases and J dropped 0 bases, with 14 bases sitting between them. This receptor was obtained from a human donor in good health. The chain is built from TRBV5-1 and TRBJ2-1; tentative D call: TRBD2 (6 bases). Sequencing was carried out using T cells isolated from PBMCs. The CDR3 DNA reads TGCGCCAGCGAGGTGGGAGGAGGCTCCTACAATGAGCAGTTCTTC. This encodes CASEVGGGSYNEQFF.